In its sample, the clone carrying this T cell receptor (beta chain) was seen a few times. Its antigen is currently unknown. This specimen comes from a study of T cells after yellow fever vaccination. About the research overall: Libraries from low-cell-number fractions were prepared with the SMART-Seq v4 Ultra Low Input RNA kit.

Between the trimmed V and J ends, which lost 3 bases and 2 bases, there was a span of 21 bases. CDR1 KGHSH and CDR2 LQKENI come from the germline V gene. The CDR3 is 18 amino acids. Conversion of TCR transcripts into cDNA relied on 5'RACE template switching, which added a universal primer site and UMIs. MiXCR, applied by TCRdb to the 5' RACE reads, yields one record per CDR3 protein. This table holds 250,000 to 350,000 distinct CDR3 sequences, around 10% found once. General study results and limits: It was a weaker secondary response, yet one that peaked faster, at day 5 versus 15. Reappearance after the booster was seen for most primary-vaccination clones, at 95% to 96% CD4 and less than 90% CD8.

The V and J genes are TRBV18 and TRBJ2-3; D is ambiguous. This TCR was sampled from a man aged 18 to 30 who received the YFV17D yellow fever vaccine. The input for sequencing was CD4+ T cells sorted from PBMCs, taken 5 days after the yellow fever booster vaccination. CDR3 loop: CASSPMGRNGIYTDTQYF. The CDR3, as DNA: TGTGCCAGCTCACCGATGGGCAGAAACGGCATATACACAGATACGCAGTATTTT.